This TCR beta chain came from a study of shared clonotypes between healthy human individuals. Notes on the study in general: Despite large depth, rarefaction showed incomplete sorted-subset sequencing.

Naive CD8 isolation took CD45RO-negative cells positively selected for CCR7 and excluded terminally differentiated effector memory CD45RA+ cells. V lost 5 bases and J lost 8, with 16 bases in between. The CDR3 is 14 amino acids. Per germline, CDR1 MDHEN and CDR2 SYDVKM. A word on this clone: As yet, its antigen is unknown.

Sequencing was performed with immunoSEQ multiplex PCR; in TCRdb, only in-frame clones are kept and a portion is missing. In the table there are around 600,000 clones, 85% to 95% of which are singletons. The clonotype was recovered from a woman in her 30s in good health. The chain combines TRBV28 with TRBJ2-1; D tentatively reads TRBD1 or TRBD2 (5 bases each). The sample comprised naive CD8+ T cells sorted from blood. CDR3 sequence (DNA): TGTGCCAGCAGTCCGTCCAGGGCGGGCTATGAGCAGTTCTTC. Its translation is CASSPSRAGYEQFF.